A selection of T cell receptor beta chains follows, all from one sample in a study of OX40 agonist ivuxolimab in advanced cancers. Sequencing was performed with immunoSEQ multiplex PCR; in TCRdb, only in-frame clones are kept and a portion is missing. The sample has approximately 44,000 clones, 85% to 95% seen once. Sequences were derived from CD4+ or CD8+ T cells sorted from blood, sampled in a trial of the OX40 agonist ivuxolimab. Receptors were obtained from an adult with an advanced solid tumor such as melanoma, head and neck, liver or kidney cancer. The CDR3 runs from the conserved cysteine through the conserved F or W. The D gene is left open where the match is weak. Not all rows give a size; the values are once, few, many and, for expanded clones, a class.

cdr3_length,d_call,j_call,clone_size,v_call,cdr3_aa,cdr3_nt
16,TRBD2,TRBJ2-2,once,TRBV7-9,CASSLLAGVVSGELFF,TGTGCCAGCAGCCTACTAGCGGGAGTAGTATCCGGGGAGCTGTTTTTT
15,TRBD1,TRBJ2-5,.,TRBV7-9,CASSWTGGEQETQYF,TGTGCCAGCAGCTGGACAGGGGGGGAACAAGAGACCCAGTACTTC
19,TRBD2,TRBJ2-4,.,TRBV19,CASSIVGSGAPQAKNIQYF,TGTGCCAGTAGTATAGTAGGTAGCGGGGCTCCTCAAGCCAAAAACATTCAGTACTTC
13,.,TRBJ2-5,once,TRBV2,CASSARNKETQYF,TGTGCCAGCAGTGCGCGGAATAAAGAGACCCAGTACTTC
16,TRBD2,TRBJ2-3,.,TRBV11-2,CASSLSTGGYTDTQYF,TGTGCCAGCAGCTTATCAACGGGAGGGTACACAGATACGCAGTATTTT
15,.,TRBJ2-3,once,TRBV4-3,CASSPGLRVTDTQYF,TGCGCCAGCAGCCCCGGACTGAGGGTCACAGATACGCAGTATTTT
16,.,TRBJ2-3,.,TRBV9,CASSVGEVTGEDTQYF,TGTGCCAGCAGCGTAGGTGAGGTCACGGGGGAAGATACGCAGTATTTT
15,.,TRBJ1-5,.,TRBV28,CASSLTGLHNQPQHF,TGTGCCAGCAGTTTAACCGGACTCCACAATCAGCCCCAGCATTTT
16,TRBD2,TRBJ2-7,.,TRBV19,CASIGPSAGGGYEQYF,TGTGCCAGTATAGGACCGTCGGCGGGAGGGGGATACGAGCAGTACTTC
10,.,TRBJ2-2,.,TRBV28,CASRAGELFF,TGTGCCAGCAGAGCCGGGGAGCTGTTTTTT
13,.,TRBJ2-7,once,TRBV29-1,CSAQGGQSYEQYF,TGCAGCGCCCAAGGGGGACAATCCTACGAGCAGTACTTC
15,.,TRBJ1-1,.,TRBV6-6,CASSYSPGVGTEAFF,TGTGCCAGCAGTTACTCGCCGGGTGTGGGCACTGAAGCTTTCTTT
16,.,TRBJ2-1,once,TRBV30,CAWSGPLNVGYNEQFF,TGTGCCTGGAGTGGGCCACTTAACGTCGGATACAATGAGCAGTTCTTC
16,TRBD1,TRBJ2-7,.,TRBV5-6,CASSFTRGSSSYEQYF,TGTGCCAGCAGCTTTACCAGGGGGTCGTCCTCCTACGAGCAGTACTTC
14,.,TRBJ2-7,.,TRBV1,CTSSKLAGEREQYF,TGCACCAGCAGCAAACTAGCGGGAGAAAGGGAGCAGTACTTC
16,.,TRBJ2-1,.,TRBV28,CASSLPPGVGYNEQFF,TGTGCCAGCAGTTTGCCCCCGGGGGTAGGTTACAATGAGCAGTTCTTC
13,.,TRBJ2-7,few,TRBV19,CASSVGERSEQYF,TGTGCCAGTAGTGTAGGGGAAAGGTCCGAGCAGTACTTC
15,.,TRBJ2-1,.,TRBV28,CASSLTGIQYNEQFF,TGTGCCAGCAGTTTGACTGGGATACAGTACAATGAGCAGTTCTTC
15,TRBD1,TRBJ2-4,.,TRBV28,CASTERQGMGDIQYF,TGTGCCAGCACAGAAAGACAGGGGATGGGGGACATTCAGTACTTC
15,TRBD2,TRBJ2-1,.,TRBV15,CATSTASGYYNEQFF,TGTGCCACCAGCACGGCTAGCGGCTATTACAATGAGCAGTTCTTC
15,.,TRBJ2-7,once,TRBV21-1,CASSRSGQLTYEQYF,TGTGCCAGCAGTCGTTCGGGACAGCTTACCTACGAGCAGTACTTC
17,.,TRBJ2-7,.,TRBV5-1,CASSNGAREVISYEQYF,TGCGCCAGCAGTAATGGGGCCAGGGAGGTGATTTCATACGAGCAGTACTTC
13,.,TRBJ1-2,.,TRBV4-3,CASSPLGGYGYTF,TGCGCCAGCAGCCCCCTTGGGGGGTACGGCTACACCTTC
14,.,TRBJ1-5,.,TRBV6-5,CASREAGNSQPQHF,TGTGCCAGCAGGGAGGCGGGGAATAGTCAGCCCCAGCATTTT
12,.,TRBJ2-1,.,TRBV2,CASNGLSREQFF,TGTGCCTCTAACGGGCTTTCGAGGGAGCAGTTCTTC